The T cell receptor beta chain described here comes from a study of OX40 agonist ivuxolimab in advanced cancers. Study-level information: The dose of intravenous ivuxolimab that patients received every 2 weeks ranged from 0.01 to 10 mg/kg.

The method was immunoSEQ multiplex PCR; TCRdb's version includes in-frame clones alone and lacks a portion of them. The sample shows tens of thousands of clones, around 87% of them seen only once. Points on this clone: Antigen: not known.

Trimming took off 5 bases at V and 2 bases at J, with 13 bases between the two ends. The CDR3 spans 14 residues. CDR1 is SGHTA, CDR2 FQGNSA, per germline. The study sampled blood at baseline, cycle 4 day 1, and cycle 7 day 1. General observations from the study: Researchers did not establish what antigens the expanded peripheral T cells target. In general, CD8+ T cells held more expanded clones than CD4+ did, on average.

The clonotype comes from an adult with an advanced solid tumor such as melanoma, head and neck, liver or kidney cancer. This material consisted of CD4+ or CD8+ T cells sorted from blood, taken in a trial of the OX40 agonist ivuxolimab. The V call is TRBV7-2, the J call TRBJ2-7; D could derive from TRBD1 or TRBD2 (5 bases each). The CDR3 region is CASSADRGAYEQYF. CDR3 coding DNA: TGTGCCAGCAGCGCCGACCGGGGCGCCTACGAGCAGTACTTC. Filled out from reference TRBV7-2 and TRBJ2-7, the complete variable domain reads GAGVSQSPSNKVTEKGKDVELRCDPISGHTALYWYRQSLGQGLEFLIYFQGNSAPDKSGLPSDRFSAERTGGSVSTLTIQRTQQEDSAVYLCASSADRGAYEQYFGPGTRLTVT.